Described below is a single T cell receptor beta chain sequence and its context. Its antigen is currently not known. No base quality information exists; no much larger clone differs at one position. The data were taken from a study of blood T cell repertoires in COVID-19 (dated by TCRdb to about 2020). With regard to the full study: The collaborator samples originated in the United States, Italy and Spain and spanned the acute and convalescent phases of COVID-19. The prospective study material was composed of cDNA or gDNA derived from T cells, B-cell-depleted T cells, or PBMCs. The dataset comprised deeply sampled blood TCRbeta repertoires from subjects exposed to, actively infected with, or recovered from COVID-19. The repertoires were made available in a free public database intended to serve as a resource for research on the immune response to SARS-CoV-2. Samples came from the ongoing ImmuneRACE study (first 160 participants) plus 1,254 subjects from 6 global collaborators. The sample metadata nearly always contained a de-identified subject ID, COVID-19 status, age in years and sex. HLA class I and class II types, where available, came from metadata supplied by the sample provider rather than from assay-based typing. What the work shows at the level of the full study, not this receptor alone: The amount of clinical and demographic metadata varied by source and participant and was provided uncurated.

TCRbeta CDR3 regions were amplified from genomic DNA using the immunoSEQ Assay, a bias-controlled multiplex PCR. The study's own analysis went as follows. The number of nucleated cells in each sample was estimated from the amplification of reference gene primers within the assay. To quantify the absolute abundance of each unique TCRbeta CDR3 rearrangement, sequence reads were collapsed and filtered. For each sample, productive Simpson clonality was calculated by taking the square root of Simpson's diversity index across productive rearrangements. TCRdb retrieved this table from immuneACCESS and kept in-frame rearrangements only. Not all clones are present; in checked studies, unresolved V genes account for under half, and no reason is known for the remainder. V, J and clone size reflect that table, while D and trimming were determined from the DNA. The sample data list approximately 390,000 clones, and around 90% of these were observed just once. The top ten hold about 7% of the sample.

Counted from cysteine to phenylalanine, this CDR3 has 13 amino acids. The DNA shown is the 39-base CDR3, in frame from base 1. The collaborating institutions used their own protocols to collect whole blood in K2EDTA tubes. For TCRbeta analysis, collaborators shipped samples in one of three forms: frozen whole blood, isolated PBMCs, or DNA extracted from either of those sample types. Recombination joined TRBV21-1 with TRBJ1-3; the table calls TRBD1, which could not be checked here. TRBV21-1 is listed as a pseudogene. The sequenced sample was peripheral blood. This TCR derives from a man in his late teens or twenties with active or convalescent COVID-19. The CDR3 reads CARKDRSGNTIYF. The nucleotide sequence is TGTGCCAGAAAAGACAGGTCCGGAAACACCATATATTTT.